The subject of this entry is one T cell receptor beta chain. The CDR3 runs to 14 residues. Trimming cost V 5 bases and J 4 bases, with 12 bases left between them. From germline, CDR1 is MDHEN and CDR2 SYDVKM. The sample comes from a study of shared clonotypes between healthy human individuals. This table comes from immunoSEQ multiplex PCR, and its TCRdb copy is limited to in-frame clones, with some not included. The table shows approximately 1.4 million clones, with 95% to 99% occurring only once. The genes are TRBV28 and TRBJ1-5; tentative D call: TRBD1 (6 bases). Specimen: naive CD4+ T cells sorted from blood. Subset noted: CD45RA+ positively selected. The sequence was collected from a man aged 30 to 45 in good health. The CDR3 loop is CASSPAGANQPQHF. The CDR3, as DNA: TGTGCCAGCAGTCCCGCAGGGGCAAATCAGCCCCAGCATTTT.